Sequencing of this T cell receptor (beta chain) was carried out in a study of early T cells in non-severe SARS-CoV-2 infection. The wider study: Chains stayed unpaired after sequencing of bulk RNA from unsorted whole blood.

General study points: VDJdb matches were skewed toward anti-spike CD8 T cell responses.

Attachment of unique molecular identifiers to individual cDNA molecules was performed. TCRdb processed the 5' RACE reads anew with MiXCR; each CDR3 protein has one entry. The sample lists roughly 100,000 distinct CDR3 sequences; approximately 15% were seen once. This CDR3 is 17 amino acids long. The junction had 7 bases not matched to a gene; V was cut back by 2 bases and J by 2 bases. Germline V gives CDR1 SGHVS, CDR2 FNYEAQ. This clonotype was detected only a few times. What it binds is not known. V and J are TRBV7-6 and TRBJ2-2; TRBD2 agrees at 8 bases. Sample: whole blood. This clonotype originated in an adult who was a healthcare worker with PCR-confirmed SARS-CoV-2 infection or an uninfected control (not recorded which). The CDR3 sequence is CASSLLPGGINTGELFF. CDR3 in DNA: TGTGCCAGCAGCTTATTACCGGGGGGGATTAACACCGGGGAGCTGTTTTTT.